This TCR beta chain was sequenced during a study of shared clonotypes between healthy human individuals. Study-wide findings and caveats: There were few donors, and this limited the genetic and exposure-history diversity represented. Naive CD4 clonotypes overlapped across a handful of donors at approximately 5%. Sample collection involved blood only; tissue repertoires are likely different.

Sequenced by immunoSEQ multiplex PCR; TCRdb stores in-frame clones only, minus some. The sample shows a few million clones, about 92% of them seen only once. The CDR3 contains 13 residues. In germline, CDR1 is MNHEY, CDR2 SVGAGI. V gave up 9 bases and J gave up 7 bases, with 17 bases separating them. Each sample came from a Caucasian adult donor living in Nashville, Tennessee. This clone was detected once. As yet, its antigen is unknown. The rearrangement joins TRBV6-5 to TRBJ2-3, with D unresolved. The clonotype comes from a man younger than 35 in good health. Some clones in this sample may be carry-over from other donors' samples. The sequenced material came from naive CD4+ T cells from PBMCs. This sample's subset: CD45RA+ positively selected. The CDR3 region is CASQDLSMYTQYF. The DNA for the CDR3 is TGTGCCAGTCAGGATCTTAGCATGTATACGCAGTATTTT.